Below, 5 T cell receptor beta chains from the same sample are listed, as sequenced in a study of T cell changes during pregnancy in multiple sclerosis. Only in-frame clones appear in the TCRdb table, and some are missing; sequencing was by immunoSEQ multiplex PCR. In the table there are tens of thousands of clones, around 95% of which are singletons. The material was peripheral blood, obtained in the third trimester of pregnancy. Receptor source: a female donor in good health, enrolled as a control in a pregnancy study.

This chain uses TRBV7-9 with TRBJ2-2, with 8 bases lining up with TRBD1. The CDR3 has 14 residues. Losses at the gene ends were 2 bases for V and 5 bases for J; bases not matched to a gene: 1. Per germline, CDR1 SEHNR and CDR2 FQNEAQ (reference sequence). CDR3 DNA: TGTGCCAGCAGCTTAACAGGGGGAACCGGGGAGCTGTTTTTT. Residues: CASSLTGGTGELFF.

This sequence joins TRBV2 and TRBJ1-3, with TRBD1 as a possible D gene (5 bases). The V and J ends lost 7 bases and 3 bases respectively, with 10 bases between them. This CDR3 contains 13 residues. The germline V gene has CDR1 SNHLY and CDR2 FYNNEI. The CDR3 here is CASTLGVGNTIYF. CDR3 DNA sequence: TGTGCCAGCACCCTAGGGGTTGGAAACACCATATATTTT.

The J gene is TRBJ2-7, the V gene TRBV6-1; 8 bases agree with TRBD1. V shed 2 bases and J 3 bases; nucleotides not matched to a gene: 3. CDR3 length: 14 amino acids. Germline CDR1 MNHNS, CDR2 SASEGT. This CDR3 is CASSEWTGNYEQYF. CDR3 coding DNA: TGTGCCAGCAGTGAATGGACAGGGAACTACGAGCAGTACTTC.

The V gene is TRBV27, the J gene TRBJ1-6; 8 nucleotides match TRBD1. The trim removed 4 bases at V and 7 bases at J, leaving 9 bases unmatched. This CDR3 is built from 16 residues. Germline CDR1 and CDR2: MNHEY and SMNVEV (reference sequence). CDR3 sequence: CASSSYRGWENSPLHF. Written as DNA, the CDR3 is TGTGCCAGCAGTTCATACAGGGGGTGGGAGAATTCACCCCTCCACTTT.

This rearrangement joins TRBV5-1 to TRBJ2-1, with 10 nucleotides matching TRBD2. From germline, CDR1 is SGHRS and CDR2 YFSETQ. The trim removed 2 bases at V and 5 bases at J, leaving 7 bases unmatched. CDR3 length: 16 residues. In nucleotides, the CDR3 is TGCGCCAGCAGCTTCAGGAGCGGGAGGGCCGACAATGAGCAGTTCTTC. This gives the protein CASSFRSGRADNEQFF.